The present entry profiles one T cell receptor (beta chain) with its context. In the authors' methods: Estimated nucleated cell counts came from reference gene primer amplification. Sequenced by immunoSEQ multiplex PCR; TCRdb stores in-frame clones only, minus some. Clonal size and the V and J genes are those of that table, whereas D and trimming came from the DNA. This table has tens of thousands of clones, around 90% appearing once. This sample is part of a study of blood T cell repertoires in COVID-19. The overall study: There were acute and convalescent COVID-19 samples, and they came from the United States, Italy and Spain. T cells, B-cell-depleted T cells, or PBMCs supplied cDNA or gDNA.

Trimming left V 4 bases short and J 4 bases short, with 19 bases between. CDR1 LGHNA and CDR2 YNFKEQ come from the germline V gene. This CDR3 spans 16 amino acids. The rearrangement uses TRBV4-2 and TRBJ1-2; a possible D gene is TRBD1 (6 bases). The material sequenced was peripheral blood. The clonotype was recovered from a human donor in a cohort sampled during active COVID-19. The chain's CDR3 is CASSPQGGFTVYGYTF. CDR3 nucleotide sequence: TGTGCCAGCAGCCCCCAAGGGGGATTTACGGTCTATGGCTACACCTTC.